A selection of T cell receptor beta chains follows, all from one sample in a study of monozygotic twins with inflammatory bowel disease. TCRdb reprocessed the 5' RACE reads, with one entry per CDR3 protein and no DNA. The sample is made up of about 380,000 distinct CDR3 sequences, and the top ten hold approximately 2.8% of it. Sequencing used blood. Receptors were obtained from a human donor with ulcerative colitis or Crohn's disease, or a healthy co-twin of an affected twin (not recorded which). Both conserved end residues are part of each CDR3. The order of the fields is CDR3 protein, J gene, V gene.

cdr3_aa: CASSRPGQKETQYF
j_call: TRBJ2-5
v_call: TRBV5-1

cdr3_aa: CSARAQAGGPTGTDTQYF
j_call: TRBJ2-3
v_call: TRBV20-1

cdr3_aa: CASSDRESSPLHF
j_call: TRBJ1-6
v_call: TRBV2

cdr3_aa: CASSIGTGGDQPQHF
j_call: TRBJ1-5
v_call: TRBV19

cdr3_aa: CASSRGDRYQETQYF
j_call: TRBJ2-5
v_call: TRBV5-1

cdr3_aa: CASSLATYSYNEQFF
j_call: TRBJ2-1
v_call: TRBV5-1

cdr3_aa: CSVEGTEYEQYF
j_call: TRBJ2-7
v_call: TRBV29-1

cdr3_aa: CASSFTARGLQETQYF
j_call: TRBJ2-5
v_call: TRBV5-1

cdr3_aa: CSARDRRYSYEQYF
j_call: TRBJ2-7
v_call: TRBV20-1

cdr3_aa: CASSQDLAAGANQETQYF
j_call: TRBJ2-5
v_call: TRBV4-3

cdr3_aa: CASSVTTGGGYGYTF
j_call: TRBJ1-2
v_call: TRBV6-1

cdr3_aa: CASRNGGTRQGLGVGAFF
j_call: TRBJ1-1
v_call: TRBV6-1

cdr3_aa: CSVDRELNGYTF
j_call: TRBJ1-2
v_call: TRBV29-1

cdr3_aa: CSVPGWGSYNEQFF
j_call: TRBJ2-1
v_call: TRBV29-1

cdr3_aa: CATSVFDREGVQPQHF
j_call: TRBJ1-5
v_call: TRBV24-1

cdr3_aa: CASSQERATYEQYF
j_call: TRBJ2-7
v_call: TRBV3-1